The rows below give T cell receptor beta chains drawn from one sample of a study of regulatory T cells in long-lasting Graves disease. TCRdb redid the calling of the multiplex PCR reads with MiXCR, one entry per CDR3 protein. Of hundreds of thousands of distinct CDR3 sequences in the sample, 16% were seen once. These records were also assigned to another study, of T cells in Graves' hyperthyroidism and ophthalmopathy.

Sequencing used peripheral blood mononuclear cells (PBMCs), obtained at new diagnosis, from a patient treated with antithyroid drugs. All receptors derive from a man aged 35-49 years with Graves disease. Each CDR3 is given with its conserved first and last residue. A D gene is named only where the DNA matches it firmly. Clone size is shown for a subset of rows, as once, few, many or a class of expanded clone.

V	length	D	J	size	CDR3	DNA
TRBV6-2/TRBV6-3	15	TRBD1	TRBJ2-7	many	CASSLQTGDSYEQYF	TGTGCCAGCAGTCTCCAGACAGGGGACTCCTACGAGCAGTACTTC
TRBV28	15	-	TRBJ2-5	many	CASSPSRRGKETQYF	TGTGCCAGCAGTCCCTCCAGACGGGGAAAAGAGACCCAGTACTTC
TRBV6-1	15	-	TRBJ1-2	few	CASVPDGGGAYGYTF	TGTGCCAGCGTTCCGGACGGTGGGGGTGCCTATGGCTACACCTTC
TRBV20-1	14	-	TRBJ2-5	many	CSALGQGIQETQYF	TGCAGTGCCCTGGGACAAGGAATCCAAGAGACCCAGTACTTC
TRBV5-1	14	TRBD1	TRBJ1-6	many	CASSLSQGGSALHF	TGCGCCAGCAGCTTATCACAGGGGGGATCCGCCCTCCACTTT
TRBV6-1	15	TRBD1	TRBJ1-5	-	CASSRSQGADQPQHF	TGTGCCAGCAGCCGATCACAGGGGGCCGATCAGCCCCAGCATTTT
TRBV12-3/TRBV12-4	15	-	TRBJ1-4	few	CASSGDRAANEKLFF	TGTGCCAGCAGTGGGGACCGGGCGGCTAATGAAAAACTGTTTTTT
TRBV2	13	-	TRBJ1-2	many	CASSDGPAGGYTF	TGTGCCAGCAGTGATGGACCAGCCGGTGGCTACACCTTC
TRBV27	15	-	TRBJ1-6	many	CASSLYGGLSAPLHF	TGTGCCAGCAGCCTTTATGGCGGGTTATCGGCACCCCTCCACTTT
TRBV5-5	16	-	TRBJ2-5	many	CASSLRSATRWETQYF	TGTGCCAGCAGCTTGAGGTCGGCGACTAGATGGGAGACCCAGTACTTC
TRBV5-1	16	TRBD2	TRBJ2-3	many	CASSPGGLALSDTQYF	TGCGCCAGCAGCCCAGGGGGACTAGCTCTTTCAGATACGCAGTATTTT
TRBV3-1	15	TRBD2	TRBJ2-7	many	CASSQDHAGGREQYF	TGTGCCAGCAGCCAAGACCACGCGGGGGGGCGCGAGCAGTACTTC
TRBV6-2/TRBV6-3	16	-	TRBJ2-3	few	CASSERRGGSTDTQYF	TGTGCCAGCAGTGAAAGGAGGGGGGGAAGTACAGATACGCAGTATTTT
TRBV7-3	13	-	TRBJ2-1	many	CASSLISGNEQFF	TGTGCCAGCAGCTTAATCTCGGGGAATGAGCAGTTCTTC
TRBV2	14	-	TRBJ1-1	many	CASRMDGVNTEAFF	TGTGCCAGCAGGATGGACGGGGTCAACACTGAAGCTTTCTTT
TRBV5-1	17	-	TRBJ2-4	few	CASSPAGTTGAKNIQYF	TGCGCCAGCAGCCCGGCCGGGACGACCGGAGCCAAAAACATTCAGTACTTC
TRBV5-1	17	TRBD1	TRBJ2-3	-	CASSLDLGQGASGTQYF	TGCGCCAGCAGCTTGGATTTAGGGCAGGGGGCCTCAGGGACGCAGTATTTT
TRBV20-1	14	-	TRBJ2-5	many	CSAAGDSLQETQYF	TGCAGTGCCGCGGGGGACAGCCTACAAGAGACCCAGTACTTC
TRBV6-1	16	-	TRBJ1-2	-	CASSKTGNVANYGYTF	TGTGCCAGCAGCAAAACAGGGAACGTCGCTAACTATGGCTACACCTTC
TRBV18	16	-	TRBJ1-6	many	CASSPLGQQTDSPLHF	TGTGCCAGCTCACCACTCGGACAACAAACGGATTCACCCCTCCACTTT
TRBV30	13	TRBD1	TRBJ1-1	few	CAWSITGTVAAFF	TGTGCCTGGAGTATAACCGGGACAGTCGCCGCTTTCTTT
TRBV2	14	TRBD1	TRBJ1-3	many	CASSADRAGNTIYF	TGTGCCAGCAGTGCGGACAGGGCTGGAAACACCATATATTTT
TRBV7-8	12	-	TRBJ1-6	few	CASSLPDSPLHF	TGTGCCAGCAGCTTACCCGATTCACCCCTCCACTTT
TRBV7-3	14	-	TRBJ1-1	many	CASSPTGRIAEAFF	TGTGCCAGCAGTCCTACAGGGCGAATCGCTGAAGCTTTCTTT
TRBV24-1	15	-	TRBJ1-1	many	CATSDLGGGDTEAFF	TGTGCCACCAGTGATTTGGGAGGGGGGGACACTGAAGCTTTCTTT
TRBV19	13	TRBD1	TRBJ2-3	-	CASSNTGDGTQYF	TGTGCCAGTAGCAACACAGGGGACGGTACGCAGTATTTT
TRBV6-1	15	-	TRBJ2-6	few	CASSPTSTGANVLTF	TGTGCCAGCAGTCCTACATCGACTGGGGCCAACGTCCTGACTTTC
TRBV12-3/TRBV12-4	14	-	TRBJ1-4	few	CASSFWATNEKLFF	TGTGCCAGCAGTTTCTGGGCAACTAATGAAAAACTGTTTTTT
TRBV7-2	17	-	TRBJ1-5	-	CASSLVAAPGTDQPQHF	TGTGCCAGCAGCTTAGTGGCGGCACCTGGTACCGATCAGCCCCAGCATTTT
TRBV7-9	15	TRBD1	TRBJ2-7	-	CASSVGRTGSDEQYF	TGTGCCAGCAGCGTTGGGAGGACAGGGTCTGACGAGCAGTACTTC
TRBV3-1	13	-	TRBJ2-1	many	CASSNGGGASEFF	TGTGCCAGCAGCAACGGTGGAGGGGCGTCGGAGTTCTTC
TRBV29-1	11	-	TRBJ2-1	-	CSRTLYNEQFF	TGCAGCAGGACACTTTACAATGAGCAGTTCTTC
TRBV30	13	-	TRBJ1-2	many	CAWSRGVGYGYTF	TGTGCCTGGAGTCGAGGCGTCGGCTATGGCTACACCTTC